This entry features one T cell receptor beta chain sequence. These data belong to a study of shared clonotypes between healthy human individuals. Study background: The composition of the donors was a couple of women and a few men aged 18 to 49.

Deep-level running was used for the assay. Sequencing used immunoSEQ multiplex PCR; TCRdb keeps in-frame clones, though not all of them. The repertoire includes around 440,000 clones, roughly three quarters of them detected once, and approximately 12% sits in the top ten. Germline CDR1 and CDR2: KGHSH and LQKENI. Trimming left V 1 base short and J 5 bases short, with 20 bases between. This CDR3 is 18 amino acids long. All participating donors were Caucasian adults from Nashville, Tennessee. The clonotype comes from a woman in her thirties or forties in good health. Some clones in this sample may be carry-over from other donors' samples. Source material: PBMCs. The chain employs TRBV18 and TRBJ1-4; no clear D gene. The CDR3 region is CASSPRSRPQNLNEKLFF. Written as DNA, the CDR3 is TGTGCCAGCTCACCACGATCTCGTCCACAGAATCTAAATGAAAAACTGTTTTTT. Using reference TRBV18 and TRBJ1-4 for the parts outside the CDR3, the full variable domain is NAGVMQNPRHLVRRRGQEARLRCSPMKGHSHVYWYRQLPEEGLKFMVYLQKENIIDESGMPKERFSAEFPKEGPSILRIQQVVRGDSAAYFCASSPRSRPQNLNEKLFFGSGTQLSVL.